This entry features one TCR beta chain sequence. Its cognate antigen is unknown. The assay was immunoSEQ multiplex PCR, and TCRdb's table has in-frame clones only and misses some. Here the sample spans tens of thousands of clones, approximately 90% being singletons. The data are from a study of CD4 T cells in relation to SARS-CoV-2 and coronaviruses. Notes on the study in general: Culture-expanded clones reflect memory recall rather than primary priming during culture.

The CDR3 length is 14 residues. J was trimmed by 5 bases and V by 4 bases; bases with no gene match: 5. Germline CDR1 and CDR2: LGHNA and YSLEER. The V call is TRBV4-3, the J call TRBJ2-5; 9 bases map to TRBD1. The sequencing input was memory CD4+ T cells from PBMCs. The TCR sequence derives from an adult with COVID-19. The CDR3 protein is CASSPGTGTETQYF. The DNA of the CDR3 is TGCGCCAGCAGCCCGGGGACAGGGACGGAGACCCAGTACTTC.